Listed below are T cell receptor beta chains from one sample, sequenced in a study of beta chain features in type 1 diabetes. TCRdb's copy holds only in-frame clones and misses some; the assay was immunoSEQ multiplex PCR. This table has hundreds of thousands of clones, about 14% appearing once. Sequences were obtained from naive CD4+ T cells from blood. The receptors derive from a man aged 18 to 30 with type 1 diabetes. Both conserved end residues are part of each CDR3. The D gene is left open where the match is weak. Only part of the rows carry a size: once, few, many, or a class if the clone is expanded.

D	V	J	length	size	CDR3
TRBD2	TRBV9	TRBJ2-3	16	few	CASSVVSGTSTDTQYF
NA	TRBV5-6	TRBJ2-5	13	few	CASSLDREETQYF
TRBD1	TRBV7-9	TRBJ1-1	15	few	CASSPQTGGGPEAFF
NA	TRBV10-3	TRBJ2-7	14	few	CAISVSVIPYEQYF
NA	TRBV6-5	TRBJ2-1	14	NA	CASGQAAGLAEQFF
NA	TRBV30	TRBJ2-3	12	NA	CAWSAPQDTQYF
TRBD1	TRBV6-5	TRBJ1-1	15	NA	CASKRQGPVFTEAFF
NA	TRBV28	TRBJ2-7	13	NA	CASSQTPSYEQYF
TRBD2	TRBV18	TRBJ2-5	15	few	CASSPFSGREETQYF
TRBD1	TRBV7-2	TRBJ2-5	16	NA	CASSLAVGTGQETQYF
NA	TRBV25-1	TRBJ2-2	15	NA	CASSEPQAGTGELFF
TRBD1	TRBV10-3	TRBJ2-6	15	NA	CAISGRGPGANVLTF
TRBD2	TRBV7-9	TRBJ2-3	18	few	CASSRTGGYGRITDTQYF
NA	TRBV29-1	TRBJ2-5	11	few	CSVTPGETQYF
NA	TRBV9	TRBJ2-6	16	few	CASSVGGTSGANVLTF
NA	TRBV20-1	TRBJ2-7	11	NA	CSARASYEQYF
TRBD2	TRBV7-9	TRBJ2-1	11	few	CASGTNNEQFF
TRBD1	TRBV5-6	TRBJ2-3	16	few	CASSPPGTGSGDTQYF
NA	TRBV19	TRBJ2-5	14	NA	CASSISTATETQYF
TRBD2	TRBV30	TRBJ2-3	14	NA	CAWSVVAGGDTQYF
TRBD2	TRBV9	TRBJ2-3	15	few	CASSVESGKADTQYF
TRBD2	TRBV5-6	TRBJ2-1	16	NA	CASSFLAGGLYNEQFF
NA	TRBV29-1	TRBJ1-1	12	few	CSVGAGNTEAFF
NA	TRBV5-1	TRBJ2-1	13	few	CASSIGSRNEQFF
TRBD2	TRBV27	TRBJ2-1	18	NA	CASSTPVGGTGTMGEQFF
TRBD2	TRBV7-9	TRBJ2-1	14	NA	CASSLAGGPNEQFF
NA	TRBV10-3	TRBJ2-5	14	few	CAISPGTLQETQYF
NA	TRBV29-1	TRBJ1-1	13	NA	CSVESVGNTEAFF
NA	TRBV7-3	TRBJ2-5	15	NA	CASSLGRGIEETQYF
NA	TRBV18	TRBJ1-6	13	few	CASSPGDNSPLHF
TRBD2	TRBV5-4	TRBJ2-1	16	NA	CASSLRVAGGYHEQFF
TRBD1	TRBV2	TRBJ1-2	13	NA	CASSDDRVDGYTF
NA	TRBV30	TRBJ2-1	11	NA	CAWSLYNEQFF
NA	TRBV4-3	TRBJ2-1	14	few	CASSQDVGYNEQFF
NA	TRBV28	TRBJ2-4	13	few	CASSRLTKNIQYF
NA	TRBV4-3	TRBJ2-2	15	few	CASSQAQGGTGELFF
NA	TRBV5-1	TRBJ1-1	15	NA	CASSLEGGINTEAFF
TRBD1	TRBV7-9	TRBJ2-5	15	NA	CASSYRQGTGETQYF
NA	TRBV18	TRBJ2-2	15	few	CASSPQGTNTGELFF
NA	TRBV27	TRBJ2-7	14	NA	CASSPEGGVYEQYF
TRBD1	TRBV25-1	TRBJ2-5	16	few	CASSVFGNRGRETQYF
TRBD2	TRBV9	TRBJ2-7	15	NA	CASTPGSGSSYEQYF
NA	TRBV4-3	TRBJ1-1	15	NA	CASSQGHGLLTEAFF
NA	TRBV27	TRBJ2-3	14	NA	CASSQKGRGDTQYF
NA	TRBV7-9	TRBJ2-1	15	few	CASTHGGRPPSEQFF
TRBD1	TRBV2	TRBJ2-7	13	NA	CASSGTGYHEQYF
NA	TRBV6-1	TRBJ2-3	14	few	CASSERPELYTQYF
NA	TRBV19	TRBJ2-1	13	NA	CASRLALGNEQFF
TRBD2	TRBV10-3	TRBJ2-5	14	NA	CAIRGTSGGETQYF
TRBD1	TRBV28	TRBJ1-2	14	NA	CASSQGASHYGYTF
NA	TRBV18	TRBJ2-3	17	NA	CASSPAQQGDRTDTQYF